The clone carrying this TCR beta chain was picked up a small number of times. Its specificity is not known. From germline, CDR1 is SQVTM and CDR2 ANQGSEA. This CDR3 is 11 amino acids long. Trimming took off 4 bases at V and 7 bases at J, with 10 bases between the two ends. This entry is derived from a study of neurological immune-mediated disorders. Findings of the study overall: The multiple sclerosis repertoire cluster showed no association with any clinical or MRI feature. The authors stated that larger cohorts are needed.

TCRdb reprocessed the 5' RACE reads with MiXCR, giving one entry per CDR3 protein. There are some 43,000 distinct CDR3 sequences in the sample; 2.5% occur only once, and 9% to 15% lies in the top ten. PBMCs stored at -80 C, numbering 2 million, were the origin of the unsorted libraries. The TCR comes from a man aged 25-45 years with multiple sclerosis. The sequenced sample consisted of PBMCs. The chain carries TRBV29-1 and TRBJ1-1, with D hard to call. The CDR3 DNA follows: TGCAGCGTTGTCAGGAGCGGTGAAGCTTTCTTT. The encoded protein is CSVVRSGEAFF.